The clone carrying this TCR beta chain was detected once. The data derive from a study of blood T cell repertoires in COVID-19. The V gene's germline CDR1 is LGHNA and CDR2 YSLEER. The CDR3 spans 16 residues. The ends lost 0 bases at V and 0 bases at J; junction bases unmatched: 2. Assay used: immunoSEQ multiplex PCR; TCRdb lists only in-frame clones, some missing. The sample carries some 150,000 clones, roughly 86% recorded once. Sequencing input: peripheral blood. V and J are TRBV4-3 and TRBJ2-1; the match to TRBD2 covers 7 bases. This receptor was identified in a woman aged 60-75 years with acute or convalescent COVID-19. The CDR3 is CASSQDGGSSYNEQFF. The CDR3 DNA reads TGCGCCAGCAGCCAAGACGGGGGGAGCTCCTACAATGAGCAGTTCTTC.